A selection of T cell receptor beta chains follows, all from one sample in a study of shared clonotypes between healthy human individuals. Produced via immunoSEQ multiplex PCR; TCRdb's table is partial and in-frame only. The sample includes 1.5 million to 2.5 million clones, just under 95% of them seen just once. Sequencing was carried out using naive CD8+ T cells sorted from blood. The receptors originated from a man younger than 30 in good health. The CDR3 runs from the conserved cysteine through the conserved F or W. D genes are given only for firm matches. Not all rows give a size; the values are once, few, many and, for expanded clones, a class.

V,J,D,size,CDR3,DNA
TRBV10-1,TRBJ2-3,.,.,CASSEGPRIHDTQYF,TGCGCCAGCAGTGAGGGACCCCGGATACATGATACGCAGTATTTT
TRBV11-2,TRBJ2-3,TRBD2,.,CASSSPGLAADTQYF,TGTGCCAGCAGCTCGCCGGGACTAGCGGCAGATACGCAGTATTTT
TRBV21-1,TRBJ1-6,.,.,CASSSGPSSYNSPLHF,TGTGCCAGCAGCTCCGGGCCGAGCTCCTATAATTCACCCCTCCACTTT
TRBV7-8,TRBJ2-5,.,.,CASRGNRAEDERETQYF,TGTGCCAGCAGAGGCAACAGGGCGGAGGATGAGAGAGAGACCCAGTACTTC
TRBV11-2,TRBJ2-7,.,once,CASSLGDNPYEQYF,TGTGCCAGCAGCTTAGGGGACAATCCCTACGAGCAGTACTTC
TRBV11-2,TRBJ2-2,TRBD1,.,CASSLVGTVRELFF,TGTGCCAGCAGCTTAGTGGGGACAGTGCGGGAGCTGTTTTTT
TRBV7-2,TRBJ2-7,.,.,CASRLGQDYEQYF,TGTGCCAGCAGATTAGGACAAGACTACGAGCAGTACTTC
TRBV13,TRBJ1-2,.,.,CASSTEGLLYGYTF,TGTGCCAGCTCCACCGAGGGCCTCCTCTATGGCTACACCTTC
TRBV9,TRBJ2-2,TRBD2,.,CASSEGLANTGELFF,TGTGCCAGCAGCGAAGGACTAGCGAACACCGGGGAGCTGTTTTTT
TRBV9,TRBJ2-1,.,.,CASSVGGGGSNEQFF,TGTGCCAGCAGCGTAGGCGGGGGCGGAAGCAATGAGCAGTTCTTC
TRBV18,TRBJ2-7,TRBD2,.,CASSAVGLAGGSSYEQYF,TGTGCCAGCTCCGCCGTGGGACTAGCGGGGGGAAGCTCCTACGAGCAGTACTTC
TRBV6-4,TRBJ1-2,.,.,CASSEVYGANYGYTF,TGTGCCAGCAGTGAGGTGTACGGAGCTAACTATGGCTACACCTTC
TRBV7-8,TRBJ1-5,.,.,CASSPPANQPQHF,TGTGCCAGCAGCCCTCCCGCCAATCAGCCCCAGCATTTT
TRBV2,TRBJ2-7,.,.,CASSEPPDYPTYEQYF,TGTGCCAGCAGTGAACCCCCCGACTACCCCACCTACGAGCAGTACTTC
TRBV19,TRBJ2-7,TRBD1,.,CASSMPRQGKDEQYF,TGTGCCAGTAGTATGCCAAGACAGGGAAAAGACGAGCAGTACTTC
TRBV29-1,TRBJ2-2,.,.,CSVGGSGDSTGELFF,TGCAGCGTTGGAGGGTCAGGGGATAGCACCGGGGAGCTGTTTTTT
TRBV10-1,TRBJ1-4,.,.,CASSILKTNEKLFF,TGCGCCAGCAGTATCCTCAAAACTAATGAAAAACTGTTTTTT
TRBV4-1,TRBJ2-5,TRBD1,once,CASSQEASGGWSIQETQYF,TGCGCCAGCAGCCAAGAAGCGTCAGGGGGTTGGTCCATCCAAGAGACCCAGTACTTC
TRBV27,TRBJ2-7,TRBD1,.,CASSLKGQGAYEQYF,TGTGCCAGCAGTTTAAAAGGACAGGGGGCTTACGAGCAGTACTTC
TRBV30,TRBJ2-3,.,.,CAWSVGDTQYF,TGTGCCTGGAGTGTAGGAGATACGCAGTATTTT
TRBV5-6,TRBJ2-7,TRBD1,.,CASSLDRGHRNDNLYEQYF,TGTGCCAGCAGCTTGGACAGGGGGCACCGAAATGACAATCTCTACGAGCAGTACTTC
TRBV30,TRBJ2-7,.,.,CAWTPVGEVYEQYF,TGTGCCTGGACCCCAGTAGGCGAAGTCTACGAGCAGTACTTC
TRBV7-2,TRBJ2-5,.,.,CASSYSGDDLQETQYF,TGTGCCAGCAGCTATAGCGGCGATGACCTACAAGAGACCCAGTACTTC
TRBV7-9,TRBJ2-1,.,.,CASSVSSGAGYNEQFF,TGTGCCAGCAGCGTATCGTCGGGCGCGGGATACAATGAGCAGTTCTTC
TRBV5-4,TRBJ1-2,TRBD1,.,CASSFGTGGSYYGYTF,TGTGCCAGCAGCTTCGGGACAGGGGGCTCCTACTATGGCTACACCTTC
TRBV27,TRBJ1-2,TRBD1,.,CASSPDRDYGYTF,TGTGCCAGCAGTCCGGACAGGGATTATGGCTACACCTTC
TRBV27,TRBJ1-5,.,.,CASSLAGGNQPQHF,TGTGCCAGCAGTTTGGCAGGTGGGAATCAGCCCCAGCATTTT
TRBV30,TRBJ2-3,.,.,CAWSTDTQYF,TGTGCCTGGAGTACAGATACGCAGTATTTT
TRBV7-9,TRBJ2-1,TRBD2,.,CASSQGLAGDNEQFF,TGTGCCAGCAGCCAGGGACTAGCGGGAGACAATGAGCAGTTCTTC
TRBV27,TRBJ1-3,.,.,CASSLGMYSGNTIYF,TGTGCCAGCAGTCTAGGGATGTACTCTGGAAACACCATATATTTT
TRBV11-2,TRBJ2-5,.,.,CASSLFWEGRGFQETQYF,TGTGCCAGCAGCTTATTCTGGGAGGGCAGGGGTTTCCAAGAGACCCAGTACTTC
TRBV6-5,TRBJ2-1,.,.,CASSTGTESSEEQFF,TGTGCCAGCAGCACCGGGACTGAGAGTTCTGAGGAGCAGTTCTTC
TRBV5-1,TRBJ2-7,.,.,CASSFTGGEEYF,TGCGCCAGCAGCTTCACTGGGGGTGAAGAGTACTTC
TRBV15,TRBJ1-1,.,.,CATSRLSGRTEAFF,TGTGCCACCAGCAGACTATCAGGGAGGACTGAAGCTTTCTTT
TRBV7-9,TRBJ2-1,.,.,CASSLGQGFYNEQFF,TGTGCCAGCAGCTTAGGGCAGGGGTTCTACAATGAGCAGTTCTTC
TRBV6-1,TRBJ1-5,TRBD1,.,CASSDSGQGAGWPQHF,TGTGCCAGCAGTGATTCCGGACAGGGGGCCGGGTGGCCCCAGCATTTT
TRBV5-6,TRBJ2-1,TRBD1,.,CASSSFGTGYNEQFF,TGTGCCAGCAGCTCTTTCGGGACAGGCTACAATGAGCAGTTCTTC
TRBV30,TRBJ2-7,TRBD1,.,CAWNWDRVEQYF,TGTGCCTGGAACTGGGACAGGGTCGAGCAGTACTTC
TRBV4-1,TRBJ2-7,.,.,CASSRVDKFEQYF,TGCGCCAGCAGCCGGGTGGACAAATTCGAGCAGTACTTC
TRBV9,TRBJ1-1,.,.,CASSVAGNTEAFF,TGTGCCAGCAGCGTAGCTGGGAACACTGAAGCTTTCTTT
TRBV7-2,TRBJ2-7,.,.,CASSLVARTPYEQYF,TGTGCCAGCAGCTTAGTGGCCCGGACCCCCTACGAGCAGTACTTC
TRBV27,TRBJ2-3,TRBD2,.,CASSSLPRGGLTDTQYF,TGTGCCAGCAGTTCACTACCTCGGGGGGGCCTGACAGATACGCAGTATTTT
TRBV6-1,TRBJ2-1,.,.,CASSATRGPYNEQFF,TGTGCCAGCAGTGCAACTAGGGGACCTTACAATGAGCAGTTCTTC
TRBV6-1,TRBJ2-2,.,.,CASSGQGLSGPGELFF,TGTGCCAGCAGTGGTCAGGGGCTGTCGGGTCCCGGGGAGCTGTTTTTT
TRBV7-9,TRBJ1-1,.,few,CASSLGYSSATEAFF,TGTGCCAGCAGCTTAGGTTACAGTTCTGCCACTGAAGCTTTCTTT
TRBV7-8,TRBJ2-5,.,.,CASSSKSGTYSETQYF,TGTGCCAGCAGCTCCAAATCCGGGACATACAGCGAGACCCAGTACTTC
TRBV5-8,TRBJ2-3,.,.,CASSLEADTDTQYF,TGTGCCAGCAGCTTGGAGGCGGACACAGATACGCAGTATTTT
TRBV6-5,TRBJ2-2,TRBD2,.,CASSIAGSTGELFF,TGTGCCAGCAGTATAGCGGGGAGCACCGGGGAGCTGTTTTTT